This T cell receptor beta chain was documented in a study of blood T cell repertoires in COVID-19. Study as a whole: Material from acute and convalescent COVID-19 was sourced from the United States, Italy and Spain.

The germline V gene has CDR1 MNHEY and CDR2 SMNVEV (reference sequence). CDR3 length: 13 residues. Germline trimming cut 6 bases from V and 7 bases from J; bases unmatched to any gene: 5. Note on this clone: This specimen includes other DNA sequences encoding the same CDR3.

Clones were read by immunoSEQ multiplex PCR, and TCRdb kept only the in-frame ones, dropping some. The data hold 95,000 to 150,000 clones, with 80% to 90% observed a single time. This TCR derives from a man in his forties or fifties with acute or convalescent COVID-19. Material for sequencing was peripheral blood. The V gene is TRBV27, the J gene TRBJ1-2; TRBD1 matches 10 bases. The CDR3 protein is CASSPGQGGGYTF. The CDR3 region has the DNA TGTGCCAGCAGCCCCGGACAGGGGGGTGGCTACACCTTC.